This TCR beta chain came from a study of blood T cell repertoires in COVID-19. Study-level information: Samples representing acute and convalescent COVID-19 were sourced from the United States, Italy and Spain. PBMCs, B-cell-depleted T cells, or T cells were the source of the cDNA or gDNA that made up the material.

CDR1 is MRHNA, CDR2 SNTAGT, per germline. V was clipped by 3 bases and J by 4 bases; unmatched bases: 0. The CDR3 is made up of 13 amino acids. Some clones are missing from TCRdb's copy, which holds only in-frame ones; the method was immunoSEQ multiplex PCR. Found here are 150,000 to 200,000 clones, over 80% of them singletons; the top ten hold 3.5% to 5%. The study assigned cohorts using participant-reported clinical history. Symptom resolution, clearance, or two negative PCRs marked donors in Cohort 3 as recovered. The rearrangement links TRBV6-4 to TRBJ2-3; 8 bases match TRBD2. The sequence was collected from a woman aged 50 to 60 who had recovered from COVID-19. Specimen: PBMCs or T cells enriched from blood (not recorded which). The CDR3 nucleotides are TGTGCCAGCAGTGAGCGGGAGGCAGATACGCAGTATTTT. Protein sequence: CASSEREADTQYF.